Listed here are 17 T cell receptor beta chains from one sample, sequenced in a study of PD-1 blockade in classical Hodgkin lymphoma. Assay used: immunoSEQ multiplex PCR; TCRdb lists only in-frame clones, some missing. The sample comprises fewer than 90,000 clones, about 92% of which are singletons, and 7.5% to 9.5% rests with the top ten. With no exception, relapse followed autologous stem cell transplantation in all patients, and brentuximab vedotin exposure varied. The sample in question was peripheral blood mononuclear cells (PBMCs), obtained at baseline. The source of these receptors is a human donor with classical Hodgkin lymphoma.

J is TRBJ2-7 and V is TRBV14; 12 positions match TRBD2. The germline V gene has CDR1 SGHDN and CDR2 FVKESK. The CDR3 consists of 17 residues. After removal of 3 bases from V and 0 bases from J, the junction contained 6 bases not matched to a gene. CDR3 in DNA: TGTGCCAGCAGCCATCGGGAGGGACTAGCGGGCTCCTACGAGCAGTACTTC. As protein: CASSHREGLAGSYEQYF.

V gene TRBV27 combines with J gene TRBJ2-1; 8 bases match TRBD2. The germline V gene has CDR1 MNHEY and CDR2 SMNVEV (reference sequence). V was clipped by 3 bases and J by 1 base; unmatched bases: 2. The CDR3 contains 15 residues. The CDR3 coding sequence is TGTGCCAGCAGTTTCTCTAGCGGGTCCTACAATGAGCAGTTCTTC. Its protein product is CASSFSSGSYNEQFF.

This clone was detected once. CDR3 in DNA: TGCGCCAGCAGCTTGGCCGGTCGGGACACCGGGGAGCTGTTTTTT. Translation: CASSLAGRDTGELFF. The chain couples TRBV5-1 to TRBJ2-2; D not resolved. Germline CDR1 reads SGHRS; CDR2 reads YFSETQ. The V end was cut by 0 bases, the J end by 3 bases, with 9 bases between. The CDR3 is 15 residues long. The whole variable domain, remainder taken from reference TRBV5-1 and TRBJ2-2, is KAGVTQTPRYLIKTRGQQVTLSCSPISGHRSVSWYQQTPGQGLQFLFEYFSETQRNKGNFPGRFSGRQFSNSRSEMNVSTLELGDSALYLCASSLAGRDTGELFFGEGSRLTVL.

This clone was counted only a few times. The chain carries TRBV2 and TRBJ2-7; possibly TRBD1 for D (6 bases). The germline V gene has CDR1 SNHLY and CDR2 FYNNEI. This CDR3 region has 15 residues. V was cut by 2 bases and J by 3 bases, with 14 bases left in between. The CDR3 sequence is CASSEMAGEGYEQYF. The DNA for the CDR3 is TGTGCCAGCAGTGAAATGGCAGGGGAAGGCTACGAGCAGTACTTC.

The chain employs TRBV30 and TRBJ1-5; 10 bases align to TRBD1. J lost 9 bases, V lost 2 bases, and 7 bases had no gene match. Germline lookup yields CDR1 GTSNPN and CDR2 SVGIG (reference sequence). The CDR3 is 14 amino acids. The CDR3 sequence: CAWSPRQGARPQHF. The CDR3, as DNA: TGTGCCTGGAGTCCCCGACAGGGGGCTCGGCCCCAGCATTTT. Full variable domain (outside the CDR3, taken from reference TRBV30 and TRBJ1-5): SQTIHQWPATLVQPVGSPLSLECTVEGTSNPNLYWYRQAAGRGLQLLFYSVGIGQISSEVPQNLSASRPQDRQFILSSKKLLLSDSGFYLCAWSPRQGARPQHFGDGTRLSIL.

V usage is TRBV10-3 and J usage is TRBJ1-6, with D possibly being TRBD1 (6 bases). The CDR3 loop spans 16 amino acids. The V gene's germline CDR1 is ENHRY and CDR2 SYGVKD. CDR3 sequence: CASHPRAGAGQVALHF. The DNA of the CDR3 is TGTGCTTCACATCCCCGAGCAGGGGCCGGCCAGGTAGCCCTCCACTTT.

The chain employs TRBV29-1 and TRBJ1-2; 7 bases agree with TRBD1. Germline V lookup: CDR1 SQVTM, CDR2 ANQGSEA. Trimming removed 6 bases from V and 4 bases from J; junction bases left unmatched: 5. The CDR3 runs 12 residues. CDR3 sequence reads: CSVGDSLYGYTF. The CDR3 nucleotides read TGCAGCGTCGGGGACAGCCTCTATGGCTACACCTTC.

The J gene is TRBJ2-5, the V gene TRBV18; TRBD2 agrees at 9 bases. Germline trimming cut 1 base from V and 3 bases from J; bases unmatched to any gene: 9. Germline CDR1 reads KGHSH; CDR2 reads LQKENI. This CDR3 region has 17 residues. Written as DNA, the CDR3 is TGTGCCAGCTCACCACGGACTAGCGTACCATTGGAAGAGACCCAGTACTTC. This translates into CASSPRTSVPLEETQYF.

This clone turned up a few times. V and J are TRBV6-5 and TRBJ2-2; maybe TRBD2 (5 bases). The CDR3 contains 13 residues. Germline V gene lookup returns CDR1 MNHEY and CDR2 SVGAGI. Trimming stripped 2 bases from V and 6 bases from J, with 7 bases between. The chain's CDR3 is CASSYRGPGELFF. The CDR3, as DNA: TGTGCCAGCAGTTACCGAGGGCCCGGGGAGCTGTTTTTT.

The CDR3 protein is CASSLAWGTDTQYF. CDR3 DNA: TGTGCCAGCAGCTTAGCATGGGGGACAGATACGCAGTATTTT. The V and J genes are TRBV11-2 and TRBJ2-3, with D perhaps being TRBD1 or TRBD2 (5 bases each). The CDR3 is 14 amino acids. The V gene lost 1 base and the J gene lost 3 bases, with 8 bases spanning the gap. Germline CDR1 is SGHAT and CDR2 is FQNNGV.

In DNA form, the CDR3 reads TGTGCCAGCAGTTACGGGTTCGGGGCAGGGGTGCTGTTTTTT. Protein sequence: CASSYGFGAGVLFF. This chain links TRBV6-5 with TRBJ1-4; maybe TRBD1 (6 bases). From germline, CDR1 is MNHEY and CDR2 SVGAGI. The CDR3 covers 14 residues. V lost 2 bases, J lost 14 bases, and 18 bases lay in between.

The genes are TRBV13 and TRBJ2-5; D possibly corresponds to TRBD2 (6 bases). V lost 4 bases and J lost 5, with 20 bases in between. Looked up from germline, CDR1 is PRHDT and CDR2 is FYEKMQ (reference sequence). The CDR3 has 16 amino acids. For the CDR3, the DNA is TGTGCCAGCAGCTCAATTGCAGGAGGGGTGGGGGAGACCCAGTACTTC. It translates to CASSSIAGGVGETQYF.

The chain couples TRBV5-1 to TRBJ2-3, with TRBD2 as a possible D gene (6 bases). The CDR3 contains 15 residues. Germline CDR1 is SGHRS and CDR2 is YFSETQ. Trimming took 4 bases from V and 4 from J, leaving 16 bases between them. The DNA for the CDR3 is TGCGCCAGCAGCCGGGACTCACGAAGCCCAGATACGCAGTATTTT. Translation gives CASSRDSRSPDTQYF.

CDR3 amino acids: CASSLGVGEKLFF. The CDR3 DNA is TGTGCCAGCAGCTTGGGGGTGGGGGAAAAACTGTTTTTT. The V gene is TRBV5-4, the J gene TRBJ1-4; D not resolved. V was pared by 0 bases and J by 8 bases, with 8 bases between. The germline V gene encodes CDR1 SGHNT and CDR2 YYREEE (reference sequence). This CDR3 contains 13 residues.

The chain joins TRBV7-2 to TRBJ2-7, with 7 bases lining up with TRBD2. CDR3 length equals 16 residues. V lost 5 bases to trimming and J lost 7 bases; unmatched junction nucleotides: 17. The germline gives CDR1 SGHTA, CDR2 FQGNSA. The CDR3 region is CASSSRSGNPPGEQYF. Written as DNA, the CDR3 is TGTGCCAGCAGCAGCCGCAGCGGGAACCCCCCGGGAGAGCAGTACTTC.

This chain uses TRBV18 with TRBJ2-5, with D unresolved. With 2 bases removed from V and 3 bases from J, the gap between germline ends came to 7 bases. Germline loops: CDR1 KGHSH, CDR2 LQKENI. The CDR3 contains 13 residues. The CDR3, as DNA: TGTGCCAGCTCACCAATGGCAGAAGAGACCCAGTACTTC. It yields the protein CASSPMAEETQYF. The whole variable domain, filled in from reference TRBV18 and TRBJ2-5, reads NAGVMQNPRHLVRRRGQEARLRCSPMKGHSHVYWYRQLPEEGLKFMVYLQKENIIDESGMPKERFSAEFPKEGPSILRIQQVVRGDSAAYFCASSPMAEETQYFGPGTRLLVL.

The chain combines TRBV19 with TRBJ1-5; D not resolved. V dropped 3 bases and J dropped 1 base, with 10 bases sitting between them. Per germline, CDR1 LNHDA and CDR2 SQIVND (reference sequence). The CDR3 totals 15 residues. The CDR3 loop reads CASSMGTESNQPQHF. CDR3 coding DNA: TGTGCCAGTAGTATGGGAACTGAAAGCAATCAGCCCCAGCATTTT.